This T cell receptor beta chain is drawn from a study of neoadjuvant anti-PD-1 for oral cavity cancer. Whole-study findings and limits: PBMC Gini-index clonality exceeded responders' in non-responders post-nivolumab.

Clones were read by immunoSEQ multiplex PCR, and TCRdb kept only the in-frame ones, dropping some. Found here are about 12,000 clones, 71% of them singletons; the top ten hold 2.5% to 3%. Time point meaning: after neoadjuvant nivolumab, at surgical resection. A remark on this clone: Its antigen is as yet unknown.

Germline V gives CDR1 SGDLS, CDR2 YYNGEE. This CDR3 is 16 amino acids long. Trimming took off 3 bases at V and 4 bases at J, with 17 bases between the two ends. The chain links TRBV9 to TRBJ1-3; D perhaps matches TRBD1 (6 bases). The sample consisted of PBMCs, taken after nivolumab (anti-PD-1) treatment. This sequence was found in a person aged 35 to 85 with oral cavity squamous cell carcinoma. CDR3 region: CASSARGGSAGNTIYF. The CDR3 coding sequence is TGTGCCAGCAGCGCACGAGGGGGTTCTGCCGGAAACACCATATATTTT.